This T cell receptor (beta chain) emerged from a study of early stage breast cancer tumors. This CDR3 region has 18 residues. Germline loops: CDR1 LGHNA, CDR2 YNFKEQ. The V gene lost 0 bases and the J gene lost 0 bases, with 14 bases spanning the gap. Clones were sequenced by immunoSEQ multiplex PCR, and TCRdb holds only the in-frame ones, with some missing. Of around 30,000 clones listed, 72% were seen once; the top ten hold around 35%. This TCR derives from a person in their fifties with breast cancer. The sequenced sample was blood. This chain uses TRBV4-2 with TRBJ2-2, with D maybe TRBD2 (5 bases). The CDR3: CASSQDSSLDTNTGELFF. In DNA, the CDR3 is TGTGCCAGCAGCCAAGATTCCTCACTAGATACGAACACCGGGGAGCTGTTTTTT.